This TCR beta chain was documented in a study of technical replicates of blood from a handful of donors. V lost 5 bases, J lost 2 bases, and 2 bases stayed unmatched. The length of the CDR3 is 14 residues. CDR1 and CDR2 (germline): SGHNT, YENEEA. Sequencing used immunoSEQ multiplex PCR; TCRdb keeps in-frame clones, though not all of them. The sample includes under 100,000 clones, 90% to 96% of them seen just once. This receptor was taken from a human donor in good health. The sample was T cells isolated from PBMCs. This chain connects TRBV11-3 to TRBJ1-2, with 10 nucleotides matching TRBD1. The CDR3 loop is CASSRDRGNYGYTF. The CDR3 DNA sequence: TGTGCCAGCAGCCGGGACAGGGGCAACTATGGCTACACCTTC.